This T cell receptor beta chain was observed in a study of blood T cell repertoires in COVID-19. Study summary: There were acute and convalescent COVID-19 samples, and they came from the United States, Italy and Spain. Sources were T cells, B-cell-depleted T cells, or PBMCs; the material itself was cDNA or gDNA.

Original processing notes: Using reference gene primer amplification, nucleated cell counts were estimated. Repertoires were generated with immunoSEQ multiplex PCR, while TCRdb's copy carries only in-frame clones and drops some. V and J calls and clone size are those listed in that table; D and trimming were worked out from the DNA. This sample has 45,000 to 55,000 clones; 75% to 90% occur once, and the top ten carry about 3%. The sequence came from a human donor in a cohort sampled during active COVID-19. The sample comprised peripheral blood.

CDR3 loop: CASSPGTGIVEKLFF. The CDR3 DNA reads as TGTGCCAGCAGCCCCGGGACAGGGATTGTGGAAAAACTGTTTTTT. The gene calls are TRBV5-4 and TRBJ1-4; 9 nucleotides line up with TRBD1. J lost 8 bases, V lost 4 bases, and 9 bases had no gene match. CDR3 length equals 15 residues. The germline CDR1 and CDR2 sequences are SGHNT and YYREEE (reference sequence).